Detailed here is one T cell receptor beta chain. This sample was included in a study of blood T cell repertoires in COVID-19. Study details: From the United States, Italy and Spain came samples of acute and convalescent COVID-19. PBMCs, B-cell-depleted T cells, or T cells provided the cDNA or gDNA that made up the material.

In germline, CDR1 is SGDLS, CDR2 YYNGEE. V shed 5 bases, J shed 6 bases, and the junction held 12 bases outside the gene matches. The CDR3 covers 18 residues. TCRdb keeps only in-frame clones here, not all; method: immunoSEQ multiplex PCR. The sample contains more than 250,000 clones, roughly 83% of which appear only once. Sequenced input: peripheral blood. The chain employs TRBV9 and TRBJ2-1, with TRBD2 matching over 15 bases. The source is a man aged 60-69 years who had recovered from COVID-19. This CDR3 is CASSWTSGRAGVGNEQFF. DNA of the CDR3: TGTGCCAGCAGTTGGACTAGCGGGAGGGCCGGGGTTGGCAATGAGCAGTTCTTC.